Listed below are T cell receptor beta chains from one sample, sequenced in a study of cytomegalovirus exposure and HLA in healthy donors. TCRdb's table, derived via immunoSEQ multiplex PCR, lists solely in-frame clones and lacks some. The sample has around 190,000 clones, more than 65% seen once. Sequencing used PBMCs. The receptors come from a girl under 10 years old in good health and CMV-seropositive. Each CDR3 is given with its conserved first and last residue. A D gene is named only where the DNA matches it firmly. Clone size appears in some rows only: once, few, many, or a class for an expanded clone.

abundance	v_gene	d_gene	j_gene	CDR3nt	CDR3aa
once	TRBV25-1	-	TRBJ2-1	TGTGCCAGCAGTAGGGGAGGTCACAATGAGCAGTTCTTC	CASSRGGHNEQFF
once	TRBV5-4	TRBD1	TRBJ1-2	TGTGCCAGCAGCAACCTCTCCGGGACAGTCCTTGGTAGTGGCTACACCTTC	CASSNLSGTVLGSGYTF
-	TRBV5-1	-	TRBJ2-2	TGCGCCAGCAGCTTTAGGAGCACCGGGGAGCTGTTTTTT	CASSFRSTGELFF
-	TRBV10-2	TRBD2	TRBJ2-3	TGCGCCAGCAGTGAGTCCCGCCTAGCGGGGCGCACAGATACGCAGTATTTT	CASSESRLAGRTDTQYF
-	TRBV7-9	-	TRBJ2-4	TGTGCCAGCAGCTTAGCGGCGGGGGCTCGGGCCAAAAACATTCAGTACTTC	CASSLAAGARAKNIQYF
-	TRBV14	-	TRBJ1-1	TGTGCCAGCAGTCCCAGAGCAGGTGTGATGAACACTGAAGCTTTCTTT	CASSPRAGVMNTEAFF
few	TRBV6-1	-	TRBJ2-2	TGTGCCAGCAGTGATCGACTGACCGGGGAGCTGTTTTTT	CASSDRLTGELFF
-	TRBV28	-	TRBJ1-1	TGTGCCAGCAGTTTATTGGGGGCGGCGGGTAAAGCTTTCTTT	CASSLLGAAGKAFF
-	TRBV6-5	-	TRBJ2-7	TGTGCCAGCAGCCCGGGGAGCCACGAGCAGTACTTC	CASSPGSHEQYF
once	TRBV25-1	TRBD1	TRBJ2-6	TGTGCCAGCAGTGAATGGGACAGCCTCTCTGGGGCCAACGTCCTGACTTTC	CASSEWDSLSGANVLTF
-	TRBV10-3	TRBD2	TRBJ2-1	TGTGCCATCACCCCAAGCGGGAGCGGCGATGAGCAGTTCTTC	CAITPSGSGDEQFF
few	TRBV10-1	TRBD1	TRBJ2-7	TGCGCCAGCAGTGAGTCAGGGACAGCATCCTACGAGCAGTACTTC	CASSESGTASYEQYF
-	TRBV6-5	TRBD1	TRBJ1-1	TGTGCCAGCAGTTTAAGGACAGGGGGCACTGAAGCTTTCTTT	CASSLRTGGTEAFF
once	TRBV5-1	TRBD1	TRBJ2-1	TGCGCCAGCAGCTTGGAGGGACAGGTTTTAGTTGAGCAGTTCTTC	CASSLEGQVLVEQFF
-	TRBV9	TRBD2	TRBJ2-1	TGTGCCAGCAGCCGGGAGGGGGGGTCATCGTATGAGCAGTTCTTC	CASSREGGSSYEQFF
few	TRBV13	TRBD1	TRBJ1-1	TGTGCCAGCAGCGCCCAAACAGGGGTGAACACTGAAGCTTTCTTT	CASSAQTGVNTEAFF
-	TRBV6-1	TRBD2	TRBJ2-2	TGTGCCAGCAGTGAGACTAGCGGGGACACCGGGGAGCTGTTTTTT	CASSETSGDTGELFF
-	TRBV7-2	-	TRBJ2-3	TGTGCCAGCAGCTTAGAGACAGCGCGTTCGCAGTATTTT	CASSLETARSQYF
-	TRBV2	-	TRBJ1-2	TGTGCCACTAACGCAGGGTCTAACTATGGCTACACCTTC	CATNAGSNYGYTF
-	TRBV5-1	TRBD2	TRBJ2-7	TGCGCCAGCAGCGCAGGGACTAGCGGGAGTTACGAGCAGTACTTC	CASSAGTSGSYEQYF